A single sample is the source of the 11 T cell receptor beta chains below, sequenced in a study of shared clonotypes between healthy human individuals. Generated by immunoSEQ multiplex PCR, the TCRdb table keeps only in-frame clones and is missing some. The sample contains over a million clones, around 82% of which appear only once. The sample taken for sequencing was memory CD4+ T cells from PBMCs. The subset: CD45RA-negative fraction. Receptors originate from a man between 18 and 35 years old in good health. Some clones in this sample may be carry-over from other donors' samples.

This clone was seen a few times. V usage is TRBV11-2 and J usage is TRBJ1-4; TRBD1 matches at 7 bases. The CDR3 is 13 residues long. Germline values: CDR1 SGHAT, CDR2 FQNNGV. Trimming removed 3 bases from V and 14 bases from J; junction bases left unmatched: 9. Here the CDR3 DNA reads TGTGCCAGCAGCTTTGACAGGGATCGGGATCTGTTTTTT. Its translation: CASSFDRDRDLFF.

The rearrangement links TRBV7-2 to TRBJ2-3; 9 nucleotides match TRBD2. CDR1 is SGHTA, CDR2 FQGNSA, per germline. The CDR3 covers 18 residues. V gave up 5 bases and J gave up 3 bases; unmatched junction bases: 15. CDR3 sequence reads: CASSQWVAAGGPTDTQYF. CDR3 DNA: TGTGCCAGCAGCCAGTGGGTTGCTGCGGGAGGGCCAACAGATACGCAGTATTTT.

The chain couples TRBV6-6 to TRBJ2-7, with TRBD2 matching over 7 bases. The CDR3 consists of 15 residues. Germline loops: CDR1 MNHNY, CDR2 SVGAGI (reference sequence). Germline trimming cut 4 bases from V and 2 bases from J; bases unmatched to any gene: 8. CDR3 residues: CASSSETSRPYEQYF. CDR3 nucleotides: TGTGCCAGCAGTTCAGAGACTAGCAGACCCTACGAGCAGTACTTC.

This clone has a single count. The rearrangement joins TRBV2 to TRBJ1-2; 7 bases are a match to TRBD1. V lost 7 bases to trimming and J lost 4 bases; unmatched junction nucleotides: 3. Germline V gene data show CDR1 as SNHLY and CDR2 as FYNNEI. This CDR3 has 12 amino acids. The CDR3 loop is CASIGDSYGYTF. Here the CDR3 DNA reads TGTGCCAGCATTGGGGACAGCTATGGCTACACCTTC.

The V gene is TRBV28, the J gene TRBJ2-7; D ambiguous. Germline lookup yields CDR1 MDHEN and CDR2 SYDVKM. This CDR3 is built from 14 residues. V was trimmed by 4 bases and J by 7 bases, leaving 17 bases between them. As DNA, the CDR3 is TGTGCCAGCAGTTCACGGGTGCGGCTGTTAGAGCAGTACTTC. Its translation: CASSSRVRLLEQYF.

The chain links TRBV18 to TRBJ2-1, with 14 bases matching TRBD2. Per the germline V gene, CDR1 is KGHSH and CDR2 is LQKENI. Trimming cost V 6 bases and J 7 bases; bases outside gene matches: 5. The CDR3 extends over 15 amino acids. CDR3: CASSPTSGRANEQFF. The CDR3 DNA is TGTGCCAGCTCCCCGACTAGCGGGAGGGCTAATGAGCAGTTCTTC.

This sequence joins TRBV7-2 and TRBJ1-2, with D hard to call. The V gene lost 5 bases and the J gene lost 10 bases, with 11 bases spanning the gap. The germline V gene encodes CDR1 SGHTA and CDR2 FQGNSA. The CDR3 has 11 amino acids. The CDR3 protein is CASSPYSDYTF. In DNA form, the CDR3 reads TGTGCCAGCAGCCCTTACTCGGACTACACCTTC.

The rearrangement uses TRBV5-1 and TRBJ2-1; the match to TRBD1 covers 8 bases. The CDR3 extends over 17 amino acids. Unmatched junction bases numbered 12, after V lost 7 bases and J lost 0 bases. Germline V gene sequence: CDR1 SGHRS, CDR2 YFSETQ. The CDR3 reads CASQREAGQGSYNEQFF. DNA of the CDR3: TGCGCCAGCCAGAGGGAAGCTGGACAGGGCTCCTACAATGAGCAGTTCTTC.

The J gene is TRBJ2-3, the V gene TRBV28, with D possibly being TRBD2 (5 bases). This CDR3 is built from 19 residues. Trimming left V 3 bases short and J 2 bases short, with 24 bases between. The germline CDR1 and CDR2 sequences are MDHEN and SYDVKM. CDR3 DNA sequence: TGTGCCAGCAGTTTCCTCATAGATCGGGCTCTAGCCATCACAGATACGCAGTATTTT. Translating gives CASSFLIDRALAITDTQYF.

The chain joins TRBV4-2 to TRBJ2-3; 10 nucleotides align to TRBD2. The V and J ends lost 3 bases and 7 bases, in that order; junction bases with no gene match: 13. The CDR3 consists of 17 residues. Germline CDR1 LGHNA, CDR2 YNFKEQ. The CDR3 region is CASSHARSGRGRNTQYF. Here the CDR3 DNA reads TGTGCCAGCAGCCATGCCAGAAGCGGGAGGGGGAGAAATACGCAGTATTTT.

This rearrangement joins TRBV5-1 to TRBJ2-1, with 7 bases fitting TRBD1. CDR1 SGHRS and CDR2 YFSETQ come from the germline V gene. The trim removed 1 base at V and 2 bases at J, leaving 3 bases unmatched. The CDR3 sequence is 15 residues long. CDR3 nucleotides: TGCGCCAGCAGCTTGACAGGGGAGACCTACAATGAGCAGTTCTTC. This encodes CASSLTGETYNEQFF. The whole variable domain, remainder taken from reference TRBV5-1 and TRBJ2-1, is KAGVTQTPRYLIKTRGQQVTLSCSPISGHRSVSWYQQTPGQGLQFLFEYFSETQRNKGNFPGRFSGRQFSNSRSEMNVSTLELGDSALYLCASSLTGETYNEQFFGPGTRLTVL.